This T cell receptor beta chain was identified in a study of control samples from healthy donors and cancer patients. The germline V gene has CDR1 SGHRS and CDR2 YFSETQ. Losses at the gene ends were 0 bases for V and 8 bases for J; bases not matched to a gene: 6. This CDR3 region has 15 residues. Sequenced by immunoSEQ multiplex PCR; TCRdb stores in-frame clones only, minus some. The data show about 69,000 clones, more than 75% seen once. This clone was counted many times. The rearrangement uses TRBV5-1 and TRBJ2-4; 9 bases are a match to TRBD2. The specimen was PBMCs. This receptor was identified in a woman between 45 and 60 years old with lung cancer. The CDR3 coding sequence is TGCGCCAGCAGCTTGGTTGCGGGGGGGCTCCACATTCAGTACTTC. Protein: CASSLVAGGLHIQYF.